These T cell receptor beta chains were read from a single sample in a study of shared clonotypes between healthy human individuals. The table came from immunoSEQ multiplex PCR; TCRdb's copy has only in-frame clones and leaves some out. The sample has more than 1.2 million clones; approximately 98.5% are singletons. The sample comprised naive CD4+ T cells sorted from blood. The receptors stem from a man aged 25-40 years in good health. Both conserved end residues are part of each CDR3. D genes are given only for firm matches. Not all rows give a size; the values are once, few, many and, for expanded clones, a class.

d_gene	v_gene	j_gene	abundance	CDR3nt	CDR3aa
-	TRBV6-5	TRBJ1-5	-	TGTGCCAGCAGTCGGGACGGGAATCAGCCCCAGCATTTT	CASSRDGNQPQHF
TRBD1	TRBV15	TRBJ2-7	-	TGTGCCACCAGCCCTGGACAGGGAATTCCCTACGAGCAGTACTTC	CATSPGQGIPYEQYF
-	TRBV27	TRBJ2-7	once	TGTGCCAGCAGTTCCCTCACGGGGTGGGTACCCTACGAGCAGTACTTC	CASSSLTGWVPYEQYF
-	TRBV19	TRBJ1-2	-	TGTGCCACCGGGATTGTCTATGGCTACACCTTC	CATGIVYGYTF
-	TRBV21-1	TRBJ2-1	-	TGTGCCAGCAGCAAAGTTGGGGGAGCCCCCTACAATGAGCAGTTCTTC	CASSKVGGAPYNEQFF
TRBD1	TRBV6-1	TRBJ2-5	once	TGTGCCAGCAGTCCCCGCCATAGGGGGCACGAGACCCAGTACTTC	CASSPRHRGHETQYF
-	TRBV11-2	TRBJ2-7	-	TGTGCCAGCAGCTTAGCACCAGGGGTGACGAAGTACTTC	CASSLAPGVTKYF
-	TRBV15	TRBJ2-3	once	TGTGCCTCCCAACTGGGGCGCACAGATACGCAGTATTTT	CASQLGRTDTQYF
TRBD2	TRBV7-2	TRBJ2-7	-	TGTGCCAGCAGCTTGCTAGCGGGAGTGGAGGAGCAGTACTTC	CASSLLAGVEEQYF
-	TRBV11-3	TRBJ2-7	-	TGTGCCAGCAGCTTAGAAGCTTGGGGTGAGCAGTACTTC	CASSLEAWGEQYF
TRBD1	TRBV6-1	TRBJ2-1	-	TGTGCCAGCAGTGTATACAGGGGCACGAATGAGCAGTTCTTC	CASSVYRGTNEQFF
TRBD2	TRBV28	TRBJ2-7	once	TGTGCCAGCAGTCTGAAACCGACTAGCCATTCCTACGAGCAGTACTTC	CASSLKPTSHSYEQYF
-	TRBV18	TRBJ1-5	-	TGTGCCAGCTCACCAGTAAGCAATCAGCCCCAGCATTTT	CASSPVSNQPQHF
-	TRBV11-1	TRBJ2-1	-	TGTGCCAGCAGCTTAGCCCTTCTACGGGAAGGTGAGCAGTTCTTC	CASSLALLREGEQFF
TRBD1	TRBV28	TRBJ2-7	-	TGTGCCAGCAGTGGGGGCGACAGGGGCCACGAGCAGTACTTC	CASSGGDRGHEQYF
-	TRBV19	TRBJ2-3	-	TGTGCCAGTAGGAGAGAGCAAACTAGCTCAGATACGCAGTATTTT	CASRREQTSSDTQYF
TRBD2	TRBV4-3	TRBJ2-7	-	TGCGCCAGCAGCCAAGATCTCGAGTGGCTAGCGGGTTACTCCTACGAGCAGTACTTC	CASSQDLEWLAGYSYEQYF
-	TRBV6-6	TRBJ2-5	-	TGTGCCAGCAGTTACTTAGAGACCCAGTACTTC	CASSYLETQYF
-	TRBV4-2	TRBJ2-3	-	TGTGCCAGCAGCCCGGAATATAAAGTAGATACGCAGTATTTT	CASSPEYKVDTQYF
TRBD2	TRBV4-1	TRBJ2-3	once	TGCGCCAGCAGCCAAACCGGGACTAGCGGGTTCACAGATACGCAGTATTTT	CASSQTGTSGFTDTQYF
-	TRBV2	TRBJ2-2	-	TGTGCCAGCAGGACCGTCGGTATCACCGGGGAGCTGTTTTTT	CASRTVGITGELFF
-	TRBV28	TRBJ1-5	once	TGTGGAAGCCGGGCCCAGGGCGATCAGCCCCAGCATTTT	CGSRAQGDQPQHF
-	TRBV14	TRBJ1-2	-	TGTGCCAGCAGCCCCCCCGACAGTAGGCGCTACACCTTC	CASSPPDSRRYTF
-	TRBV29-1	TRBJ2-7	-	TGCAGCGCTGGGGGCGGGAACGAGCAGTACTTC	CSAGGGNEQYF
-	TRBV5-6	TRBJ2-7	-	TGTGCCAGCAGCTTGAGGAGACTCCCATCGTACGAGCAGTACTTC	CASSLRRLPSYEQYF
TRBD2	TRBV5-8	TRBJ2-3	once	TGTGCCAGCAGCTCTGCGGGAGGAACCACAGATACGCAGTATTTT	CASSSAGGTTDTQYF
TRBD1	TRBV5-1	TRBJ2-7	-	TGCGCCAGCAGCTTGGACCCGGGACAGGACTACGAGCAGTACTTC	CASSLDPGQDYEQYF
-	TRBV27	TRBJ2-7	-	TGTGCCAGCAGTTTATCGGCACGGGGAGCCTACGAGCAGTACTTC	CASSLSARGAYEQYF
-	TRBV19	TRBJ1-5	-	TGTGCCAGTACCCCGGGGAACCCGAGCGGTCAGCCCCAGCATTTT	CASTPGNPSGQPQHF
-	TRBV11-2	TRBJ2-7	-	TGTGCCAGCAGCTTTGTGGGGCAGGTCGGGGCCGAGCAGTACTTC	CASSFVGQVGAEQYF
-	TRBV5-1	TRBJ2-7	-	TGCGCCAGCTATACAGGGTTTGGCAACGAGCAGTACTTC	CASYTGFGNEQYF
-	TRBV14	TRBJ2-1	-	TGTGCCAGCAGCCAAAAAATTTACAATGAGCAGTTCTTC	CASSQKIYNEQFF
TRBD2	TRBV9	TRBJ2-1	-	TGTGCCAGCAGCGAGCGGGAGCCCTACAATGAGCAGTTCTTC	CASSEREPYNEQFF
-	TRBV5-5	TRBJ2-7	-	TGTGCCAGCAGCTTGTCCACTCTCGAGCAGTACTTC	CASSLSTLEQYF
TRBD2	TRBV7-2	TRBJ2-3	-	TGTGCCAGCAGCTTAGCGGCTAGCGGGAGAACTGATACGCAGTATTTT	CASSLAASGRTDTQYF
TRBD2	TRBV27	TRBJ2-5	-	TGTGCCAGCAGTTTAGCGGGAGGGCAAGAGACCCAGTACTTC	CASSLAGGQETQYF
TRBD2	TRBV30	TRBJ2-7	-	TGTGCCTGGAGTCTAGCGGGAGGTGTGGGCGAGCAGTACTTC	CAWSLAGGVGEQYF
-	TRBV29-1	TRBJ2-1	-	TGCAGCGTTCCAAAGTTAGGCAACCTGGCAGGTGAGCAGTTCTTC	CSVPKLGNLAGEQFF
-	TRBV7-9	TRBJ1-1	once	TGTGCCAGCAGCCTACTAGGCACTGAAGCTTTCTTT	CASSLLGTEAFF
TRBD1	TRBV27	TRBJ1-3	-	TGTGCCAGCAGTCCTCACTCGGACAGGGGCTCTGGAAACACCATATATTTT	CASSPHSDRGSGNTIYF
-	TRBV5-1	TRBJ2-2	-	TGCGCCAGCAGCGTTCAGGGAGACACCGGGGAGCTGTTTTTT	CASSVQGDTGELFF
TRBD2	TRBV11-2	TRBJ2-3	-	TGTGCCAGCAGCTTAGAACTAGCGGGAGGCACAGATACGCAGTATTTT	CASSLELAGGTDTQYF
-	TRBV7-9	TRBJ1-4	-	TGTGCCAGCAGCTTGACCCCATGGGGTGCTAATGAAAAACTGTTTTTT	CASSLTPWGANEKLFF
-	TRBV2	TRBJ1-3	-	TGTGCCAGCAGTGAGGGACAAGGAAACACCATATATTTT	CASSEGQGNTIYF
TRBD2	TRBV5-6	TRBJ2-7	-	TGTGCCAGCAGCTTATCTAGCGGGAGTTACGAGCAGTACTTC	CASSLSSGSYEQYF